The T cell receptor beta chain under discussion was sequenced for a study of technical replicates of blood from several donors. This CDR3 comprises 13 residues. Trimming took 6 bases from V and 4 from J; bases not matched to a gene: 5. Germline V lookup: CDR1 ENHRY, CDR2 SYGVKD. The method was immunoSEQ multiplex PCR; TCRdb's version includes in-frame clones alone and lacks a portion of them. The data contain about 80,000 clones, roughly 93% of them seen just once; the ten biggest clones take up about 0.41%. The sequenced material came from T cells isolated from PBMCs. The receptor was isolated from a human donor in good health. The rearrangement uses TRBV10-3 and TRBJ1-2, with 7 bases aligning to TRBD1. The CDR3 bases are TGTGCCATCAGCCCGACAGGGTCCTATGGCTACACCTTC. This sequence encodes CAISPTGSYGYTF.